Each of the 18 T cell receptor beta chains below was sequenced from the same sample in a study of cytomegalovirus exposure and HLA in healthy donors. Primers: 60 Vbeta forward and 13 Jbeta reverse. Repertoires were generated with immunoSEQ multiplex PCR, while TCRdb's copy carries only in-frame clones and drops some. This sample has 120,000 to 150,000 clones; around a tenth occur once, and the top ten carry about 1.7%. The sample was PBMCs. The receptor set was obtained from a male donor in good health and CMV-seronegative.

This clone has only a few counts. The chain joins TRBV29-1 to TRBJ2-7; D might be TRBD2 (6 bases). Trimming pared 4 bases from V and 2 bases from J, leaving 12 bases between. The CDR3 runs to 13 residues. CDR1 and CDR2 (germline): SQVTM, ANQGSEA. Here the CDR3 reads CSVAGGTAYEQYF. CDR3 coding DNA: TGCAGCGTTGCCGGCGGGACGGCCTACGAGCAGTACTTC.

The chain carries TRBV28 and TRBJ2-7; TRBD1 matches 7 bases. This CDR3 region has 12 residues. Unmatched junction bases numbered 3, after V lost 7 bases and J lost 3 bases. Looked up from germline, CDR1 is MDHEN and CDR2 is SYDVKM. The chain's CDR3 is CASKGGGYEQYF. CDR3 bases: TGTGCCAGCAAAGGGGGCGGCTACGAGCAGTACTTC.

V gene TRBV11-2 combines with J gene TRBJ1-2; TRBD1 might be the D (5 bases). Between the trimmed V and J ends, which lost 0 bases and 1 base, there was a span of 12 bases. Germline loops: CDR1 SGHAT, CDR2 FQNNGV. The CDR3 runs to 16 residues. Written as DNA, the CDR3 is TGTGCCAGCAGCTTAGATCAAAGACAGAATAACTATGGCTACACCTTC. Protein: CASSLDQRQNNYGYTF.

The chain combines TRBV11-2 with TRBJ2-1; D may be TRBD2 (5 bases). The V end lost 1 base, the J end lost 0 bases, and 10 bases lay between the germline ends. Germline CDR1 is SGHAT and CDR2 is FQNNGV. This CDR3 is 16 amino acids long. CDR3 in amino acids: CASSLVVGISYNEQFF. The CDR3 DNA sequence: TGTGCCAGCAGCTTAGTTGTCGGGATCTCCTACAATGAGCAGTTCTTC. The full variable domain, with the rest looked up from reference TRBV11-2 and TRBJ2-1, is EAGVAQSPRYKIIEKRQSVAFWCNPISGHATLYWYQQILGQGPKLLIQFQNNGVVDDSQLPKDRFSAERLKGVDSTLKIQPAKLEDSAVYLCASSLVVGISYNEQFFGPGTRLTVL.

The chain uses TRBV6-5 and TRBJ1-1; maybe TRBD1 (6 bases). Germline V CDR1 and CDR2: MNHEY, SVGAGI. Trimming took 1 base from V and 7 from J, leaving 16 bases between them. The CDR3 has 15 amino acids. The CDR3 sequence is CASSYLGGGHYEAFF. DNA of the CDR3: TGTGCCAGCAGTTACTTAGGGGGGGGACATTATGAAGCTTTCTTT.

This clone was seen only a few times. The CDR3 region has the DNA TGTGCCAGTCAGACTGGGACAGAGAACAACTATGGCTACACCTTC. Encoded protein: CASQTGTENNYGYTF. The chain has TRBV19 and TRBJ1-2; TRBD1 matches at 7 bases. The junction had 11 bases not matched to a gene; V was cut back by 8 bases and J by 2 bases. CDR3 length: 15 residues. Germline values: CDR1 LNHDA, CDR2 SQIVND (reference sequence).

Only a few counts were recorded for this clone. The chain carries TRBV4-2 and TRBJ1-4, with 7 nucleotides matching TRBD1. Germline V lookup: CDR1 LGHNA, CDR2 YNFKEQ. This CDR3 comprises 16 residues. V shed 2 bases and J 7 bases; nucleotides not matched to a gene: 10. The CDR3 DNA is TGTGCCAGCAGCCAATCAGGGGGATATAATCGTGAAAAACTGTTTTTT. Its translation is CASSQSGGYNREKLFF.

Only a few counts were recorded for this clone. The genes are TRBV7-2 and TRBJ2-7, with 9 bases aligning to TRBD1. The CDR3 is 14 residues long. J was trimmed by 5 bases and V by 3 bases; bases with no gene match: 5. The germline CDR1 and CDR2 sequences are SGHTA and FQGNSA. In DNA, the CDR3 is TGTGCCAGCAGCTTCCGGACAGGGGAGGACGAGCAGTACTTC. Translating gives CASSFRTGEDEQYF.

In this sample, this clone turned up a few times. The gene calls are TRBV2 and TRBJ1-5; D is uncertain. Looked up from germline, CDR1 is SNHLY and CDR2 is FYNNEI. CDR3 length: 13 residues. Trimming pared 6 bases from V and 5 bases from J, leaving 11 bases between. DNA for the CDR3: TGTGCCAGCAGCACCGGGAGAGATCAGCCCCAGCATTTT. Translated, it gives CASSTGRDQPQHF.

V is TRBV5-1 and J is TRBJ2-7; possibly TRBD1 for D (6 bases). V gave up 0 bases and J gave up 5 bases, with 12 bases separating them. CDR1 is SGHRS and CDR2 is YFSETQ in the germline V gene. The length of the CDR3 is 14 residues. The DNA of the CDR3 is TGCGCCAGCAGCTTGGGAGTGGGGGCGGACGAGCAGTACTTC. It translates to CASSLGVGADEQYF.

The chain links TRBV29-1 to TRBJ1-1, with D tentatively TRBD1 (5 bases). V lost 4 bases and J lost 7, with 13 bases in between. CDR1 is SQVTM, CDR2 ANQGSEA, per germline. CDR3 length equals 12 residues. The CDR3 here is CSVVGVGVEAFF. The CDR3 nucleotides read TGCAGCGTTGTAGGGGTAGGTGTTGAAGCTTTCTTT.

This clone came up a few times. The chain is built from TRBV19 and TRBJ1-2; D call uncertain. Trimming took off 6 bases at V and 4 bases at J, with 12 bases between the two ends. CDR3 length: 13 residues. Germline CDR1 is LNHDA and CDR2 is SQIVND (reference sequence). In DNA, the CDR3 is TGTGCCAGTAGCCCAGGATTCAGCTATGGCTACACCTTC. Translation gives CASSPGFSYGYTF. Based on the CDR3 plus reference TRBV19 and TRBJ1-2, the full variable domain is DGGITQSPKYLFRKEGQNVTLSCEQNLNHDAMYWYRQDPGQGLRLIYYSQIVNDFQKGDIAEGYSVSREKKESFPLTVTSAQKNPTAFYLCASSPGFSYGYTFGSGTRLTVV.

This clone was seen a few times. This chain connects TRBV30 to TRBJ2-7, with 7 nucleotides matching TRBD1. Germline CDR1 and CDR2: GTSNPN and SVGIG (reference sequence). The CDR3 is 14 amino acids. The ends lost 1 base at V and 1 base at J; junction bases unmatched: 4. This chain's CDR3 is CAWSARQGSYEQYF. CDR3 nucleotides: TGTGCCTGGAGTGCCCGACAGGGTTCCTACGAGCAGTACTTC.

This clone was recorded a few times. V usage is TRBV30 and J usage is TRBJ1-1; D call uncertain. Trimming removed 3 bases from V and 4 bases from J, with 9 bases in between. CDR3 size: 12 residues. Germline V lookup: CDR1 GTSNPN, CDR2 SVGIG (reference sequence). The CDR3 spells CAWRKGGTEAFF. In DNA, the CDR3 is TGTGCCTGGAGGAAGGGAGGCACTGAAGCTTTCTTT.

The CDR3 bases are TGTGCCACTTGGGGTGGGACTTACAATGAGCAGTTCTTC. This sequence encodes CATWGGTYNEQFF. The V gene is TRBV15, the J gene TRBJ2-1, with a possible D match to TRBD2 (6 bases). The CDR3 spans 13 residues. Germline CDR1 is LNHNV and CDR2 is YYDKDF (reference sequence). The V gene lost 9 bases and the J gene lost 4 bases, with 13 bases spanning the gap.

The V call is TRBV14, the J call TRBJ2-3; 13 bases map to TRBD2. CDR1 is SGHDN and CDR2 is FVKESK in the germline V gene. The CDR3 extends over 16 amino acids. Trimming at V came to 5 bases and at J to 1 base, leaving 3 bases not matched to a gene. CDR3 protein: CASSSGLAGRTDTQYF. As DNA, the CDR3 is TGTGCCAGCAGCTCGGGACTAGCGGGGCGCACAGATACGCAGTATTTT.

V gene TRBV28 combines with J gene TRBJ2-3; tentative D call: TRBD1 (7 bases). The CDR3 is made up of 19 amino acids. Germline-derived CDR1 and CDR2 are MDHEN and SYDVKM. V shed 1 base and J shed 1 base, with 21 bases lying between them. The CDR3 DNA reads TGTGCCAGCAGTTTATATTCCCCCTTACAGGGGAGGCGCACAGATACGCAGTATTTT. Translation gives CASSLYSPLQGRRTDTQYF.

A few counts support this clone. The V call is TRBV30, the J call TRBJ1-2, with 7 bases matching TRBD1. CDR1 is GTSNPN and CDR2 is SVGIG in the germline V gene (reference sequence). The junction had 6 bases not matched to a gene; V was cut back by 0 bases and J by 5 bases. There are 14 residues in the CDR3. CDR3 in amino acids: CAWSVGTAIYGYTF. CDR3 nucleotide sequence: TGTGCCTGGAGTGTGGGGACAGCAATTTATGGCTACACCTTC.